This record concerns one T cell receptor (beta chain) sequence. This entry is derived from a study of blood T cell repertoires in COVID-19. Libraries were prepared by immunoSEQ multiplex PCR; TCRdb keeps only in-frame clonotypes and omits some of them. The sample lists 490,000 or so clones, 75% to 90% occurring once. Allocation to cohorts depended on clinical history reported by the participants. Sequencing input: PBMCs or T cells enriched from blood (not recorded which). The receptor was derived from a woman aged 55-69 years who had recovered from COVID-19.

CDR3 protein: CASRETGGGETQYF. CDR3 nucleotides: TGTGCCAGTAGAGAGACAGGGGGCGGAGAGACCCAGTACTTC. The rearrangement joins TRBV19 to TRBJ2-5; 10 bases agree with TRBD1. The germline gives CDR1 LNHDA, CDR2 SQIVND (reference sequence). Trimming at V came to 6 bases and at J to 4 bases, leaving 5 bases not matched to a gene. The CDR3 loop spans 14 amino acids.